This T cell receptor (beta chain) is from a study of blood T cell repertoires in COVID-19. Study-wide background: Whether acute or convalescent, the COVID-19 samples came from the United States, Italy and Spain. T cells, B-cell-depleted T cells, or PBMCs supplied cDNA or gDNA.

Germline CDR1 and CDR2: MNHEY and SVGAGI. V shed 2 bases and J shed 1 base, with 5 bases lying between them. This CDR3 is 14 amino acids long. Sequencing used immunoSEQ multiplex PCR; TCRdb keeps in-frame clones, though not all of them. The table has around 250,000 clones, about 87% seen once. The chain couples TRBV6-5 to TRBJ2-2; D remains unclear. Sequencing used peripheral blood. The TCR comes from a human donor in a cohort sampled during active COVID-19. The DNA of the CDR3 is TGTGCCAGCAGTTACAGGAGGAACACCGGGGAGCTGTTTTTT. Its translation: CASSYRRNTGELFF.